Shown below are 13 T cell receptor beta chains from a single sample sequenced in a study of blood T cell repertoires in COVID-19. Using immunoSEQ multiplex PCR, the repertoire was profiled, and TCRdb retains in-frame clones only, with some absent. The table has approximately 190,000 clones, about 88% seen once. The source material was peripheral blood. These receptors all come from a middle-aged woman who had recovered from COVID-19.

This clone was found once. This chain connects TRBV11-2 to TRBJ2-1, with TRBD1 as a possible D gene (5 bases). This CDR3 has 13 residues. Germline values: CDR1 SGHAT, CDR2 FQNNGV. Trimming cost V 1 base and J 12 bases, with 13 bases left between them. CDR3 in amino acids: CASSLAEDRGQFF. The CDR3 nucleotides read TGTGCCAGCAGCTTAGCTGAAGATAGGGGGCAGTTCTTC.

In DNA, the CDR3 is TGTGCCAGCAGCTTAGTACGGTTGAACACTGAAGCTTTCTTT. Translating gives CASSLVRLNTEAFF. The chain has TRBV11-2 and TRBJ1-1; the D is unclear. Trimming took off 1 base at V and 0 bases at J, with 6 bases between the two ends. Germline-derived CDR1 and CDR2 are SGHAT and FQNNGV. The length of the CDR3 is 14 residues.

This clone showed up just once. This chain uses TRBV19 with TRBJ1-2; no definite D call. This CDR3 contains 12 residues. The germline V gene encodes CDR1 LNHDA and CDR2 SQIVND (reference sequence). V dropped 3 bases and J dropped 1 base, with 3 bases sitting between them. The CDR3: CASSILNYGYTF. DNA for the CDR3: TGTGCCAGTAGTATCCTTAACTATGGCTACACCTTC.

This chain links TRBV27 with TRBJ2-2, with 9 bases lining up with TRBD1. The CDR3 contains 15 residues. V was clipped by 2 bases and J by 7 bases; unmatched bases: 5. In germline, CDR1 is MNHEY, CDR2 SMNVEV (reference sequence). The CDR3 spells CASSLGTGHNGELFF. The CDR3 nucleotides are TGTGCCAGCAGTTTAGGGACAGGGCATAACGGGGAGCTGTTTTTT.

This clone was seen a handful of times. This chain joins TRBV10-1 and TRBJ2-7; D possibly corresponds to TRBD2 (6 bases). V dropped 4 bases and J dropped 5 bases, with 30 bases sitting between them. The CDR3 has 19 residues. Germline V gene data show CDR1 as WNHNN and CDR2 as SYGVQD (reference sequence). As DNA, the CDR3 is TGCGCCAGCAGTGGGCCCGCAGGTGGGAATCCCGACGGAGGGGACGAGCAGTACTTC. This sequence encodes CASSGPAGGNPDGGDEQYF.

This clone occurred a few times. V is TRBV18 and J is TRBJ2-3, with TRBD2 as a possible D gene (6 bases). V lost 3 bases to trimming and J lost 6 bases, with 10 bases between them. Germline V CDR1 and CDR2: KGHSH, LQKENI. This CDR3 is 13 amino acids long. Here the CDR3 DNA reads TGTGCCAGCTCACCTCTCGCGGGGGATACGCAGTATTTT. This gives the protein CASSPLAGDTQYF.

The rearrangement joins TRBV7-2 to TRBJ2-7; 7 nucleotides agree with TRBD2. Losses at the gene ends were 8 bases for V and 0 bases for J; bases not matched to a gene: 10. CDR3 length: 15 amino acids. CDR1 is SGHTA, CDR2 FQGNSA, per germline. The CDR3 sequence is CASGGHGRPSYEQYF. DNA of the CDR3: TGTGCCAGCGGCGGACACGGGAGGCCCTCCTACGAGCAGTACTTC.

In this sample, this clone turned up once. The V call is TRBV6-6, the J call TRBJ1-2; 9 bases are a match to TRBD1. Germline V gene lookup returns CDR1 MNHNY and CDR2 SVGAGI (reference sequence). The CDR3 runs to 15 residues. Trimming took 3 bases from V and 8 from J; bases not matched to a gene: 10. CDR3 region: CASSYIQQGAYGYTF. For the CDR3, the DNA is TGTGCCAGCAGTTATATACAACAGGGGGCGTACGGCTACACCTTC.

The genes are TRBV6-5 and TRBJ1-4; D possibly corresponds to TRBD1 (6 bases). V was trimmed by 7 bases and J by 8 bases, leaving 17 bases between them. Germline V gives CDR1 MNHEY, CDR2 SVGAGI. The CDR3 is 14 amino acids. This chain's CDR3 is CASTPQGIREKLFF. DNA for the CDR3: TGTGCCAGCACCCCCCAGGGGATACGGGAAAAACTGTTTTTT.

CDR3 amino acids: CASSYMGSSFSYQETQYF. CDR3 nucleotides: TGTGCCAGCAGCTATATGGGCTCTAGCTTCTCGTACCAAGAGACCCAGTACTTC. The V and J genes are TRBV5-6 and TRBJ2-5; the D gene is possibly TRBD2 (5 bases). This CDR3 spans 18 amino acids. From germline, CDR1 is SGHDT and CDR2 YYEEEE. V gave up 3 bases and J gave up 0 bases, with 21 bases separating them. The full variable domain, with the rest looked up from reference TRBV5-6 and TRBJ2-5, is DAGVTQSPTHLIKTRGQQVTLRCSPKSGHDTVSWYQQALGQGPQFIFQYYEEEERQRGNFPDRFSGHQFPNYSSELNVNALLLGDSALYLCASSYMGSSFSYQETQYFGPGTRLLVL.

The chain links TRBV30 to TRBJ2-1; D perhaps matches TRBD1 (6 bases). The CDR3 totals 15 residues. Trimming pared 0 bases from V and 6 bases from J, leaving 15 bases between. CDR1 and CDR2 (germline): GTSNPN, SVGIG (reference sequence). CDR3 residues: CAWSVLAGAINEQFF. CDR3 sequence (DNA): TGTGCCTGGAGTGTACTGGCAGGGGCTATCAATGAGCAGTTCTTC.

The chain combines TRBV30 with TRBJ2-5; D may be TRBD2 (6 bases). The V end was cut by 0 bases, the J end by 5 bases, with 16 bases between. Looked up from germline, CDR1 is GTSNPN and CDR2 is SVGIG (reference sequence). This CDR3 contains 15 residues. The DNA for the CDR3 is TGTGCCTGGAGTGTATGGCGGCGGGAAGAGGAGACCCAGTACTTC. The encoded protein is CAWSVWRREEETQYF.

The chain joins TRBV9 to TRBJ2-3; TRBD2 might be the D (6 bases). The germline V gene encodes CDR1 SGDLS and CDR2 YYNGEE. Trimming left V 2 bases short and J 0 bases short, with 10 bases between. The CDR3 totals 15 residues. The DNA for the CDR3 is TGTGCCAGCAGCGTCGAGCGGGCCAGCACAGATACGCAGTATTTT. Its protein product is CASSVERASTDTQYF.